These 16 T cell receptor beta chains came from one sample sequenced in a study of CXCR3-negative and CXCR3-positive naive CD8 T cells (dated by TCRdb to between 2018 and 2021). Broad study findings and their caveats: TRB CDR3s from CXCR3-positive naive cells showed higher hydrophobicity (lower Kidera factor 4), lower energy, and higher strength and volume indices than CXCR3-negative naive cells.

For these receptors, no antigen is known. The sequencing machine was a NextSeq 550. The Human TCR Profiling Kit (MiLaboratory) was used to make UMI-labeled 5' RACE TRB cDNA libraries. Through TCRdb reprocessing, the reads give one entry per CDR3 protein sequence; DNA is omitted. The table for this sample records some 110,000 distinct CDR3 sequences. The ten largest make up 0.35% to 0.4% of the sample. Sequencing input: naive CXCR3+ CD8+ T cells from blood. This specimen's cell subset or site label, interpreted: CD45RO-CCR7+CD27+CD95- naive CD8+ T cells expressing CXCR3 (TNR3+). The receptors stem from a human donor in good health. Some clones in this sample may be carry-over from other donors' samples.

The gene calls are TRBV12-3 or TRBV12-4 and TRBJ2-7. CDR3 length: 14 amino acids. The CDR3 region is CASSFLTGSYEQYF.

The chain carries TRBV14 and TRBJ2-1. Germline values: CDR1 SGHDN, CDR2 FVKESK. The length of the CDR3 is 15 residues. The CDR3 sequence: CASSQYRGSYNEQFF. The whole variable domain, remainder taken from reference TRBV14 and TRBJ2-1, is EAGVTQFPSHSVIEKGQTVTLRCDPISGHDNLYWYRRVMGKEIKFLLHFVKESKQDESGMPNNRFLAERTGGTYSTLKVQPAELEDSGVYFCASSQYRGSYNEQFFGPGTRLTVL.

V is TRBV28 and J is TRBJ1-2; TCRdb lists TRBD1, though no DNA is available to test this call. The CDR3 consists of 16 residues. Germline V gene data show CDR1 as MDHEN and CDR2 as SYDVKM. Here the CDR3 reads CASSPVDGTENYGYTF.

The genes are TRBV7-9 and TRBJ2-7. The CDR3 runs to 13 residues. Germline values: CDR1 SEHNR, CDR2 FQNEAQ (reference sequence). CDR3 region: CASSSPTNYEQYF.

The gene calls are TRBV7-9 and TRBJ2-1; TCRdb indicates TRBD1, and absent DNA this call remains unverified. The CDR3 has 13 residues. The germline CDR1 and CDR2 sequences are SEHNR and FQNEAQ (reference sequence). CDR3 amino acids: CASDTDRDNEQFF.

The rearrangement joins TRBV5-4 to TRBJ2-5. CDR3 length: 14 amino acids. Germline CDR1 and CDR2: SGHNT and YYREEE (reference sequence). The CDR3 region is CASSLRSDGETQYF.

This sequence joins TRBV28 and TRBJ2-1; without DNA, the TCRdb call of TRBD1 cannot be checked. The CDR3 sequence is 22 residues long. Germline V gives CDR1 MDHEN, CDR2 SYDVKM. CDR3 region: CASSLSQAAPWRAAGGQNEQFF.

This chain uses TRBV7-9 with TRBJ1-2. The germline CDR1 and CDR2 sequences are SEHNR and FQNEAQ (reference sequence). The CDR3 is 14 amino acids. CDR3 loop: CASSLGNVGYGYTF.

V is TRBV10-2 and J is TRBJ1-1; lacking DNA, the TRBD1 call made by TCRdb goes unchecked. CDR3 length: 14 residues. The germline V gene encodes CDR1 WSHSY and CDR2 SAAADI. CDR3 amino acids: CASQIQGVGTEAFF.

The V and J genes are TRBV6-1 and TRBJ2-7. There are 15 residues in the CDR3. Germline V gene sequence: CDR1 MNHNS, CDR2 SASEGT. This chain's CDR3 is CASSEIRTPSYEQYF.

V gene TRBV6-2 or TRBV6-3 combines with J gene TRBJ2-7; TCRdb selects TRBD1, and the lack of DNA leaves this call unchecked. Germline loops: CDR1 MNHEY, CDR2 SVGEGT. The CDR3 loop spans 14 amino acids. CDR3 in amino acids: CASSYSDSRYEQYF.

CDR3 residues: CAWKLQGALYTEAFF. V is TRBV30 and J is TRBJ1-1; TCRdb names TRBD1, which stays unverified in the absence of DNA. The CDR3 has 15 residues. Germline V lookup: CDR1 GTSNPN, CDR2 SVGIG (reference sequence).

The chain joins TRBV28 to TRBJ2-1; TCRdb picks TRBD2, but there is no DNA to check that call. The germline V gene has CDR1 MDHEN and CDR2 SYDVKM. The CDR3 spans 16 residues. CDR3 region: CASSFPPSGGGDEQFF.

This chain links TRBV7-9 with TRBJ2-1; TCRdb gives TRBD1 as the D gene, but with no DNA this cannot be confirmed. The CDR3 loop spans 14 amino acids. Germline CDR1 is SEHNR and CDR2 is FQNEAQ (reference sequence). The CDR3 protein is CASSRDSTYNEQFF.

This rearrangement joins TRBV5-5 to TRBJ2-5; TCRdb outputs TRBD1, but without DNA this stays unchecked. Germline V gene sequence: CDR1 SGHKS, CDR2 YYEKEE (reference sequence). The length of the CDR3 is 17 residues. Here the CDR3 reads CASSLAGGLDFQETQYF.

The V gene is TRBV7-9, the J gene TRBJ2-1; TCRdb lists TRBD1, though no DNA is available to test this call. The CDR3 is 12 residues long. The germline V gene encodes CDR1 SEHNR and CDR2 FQNEAQ (reference sequence). CDR3 in amino acids: CASSPSREQAFF.